This passage covers 21 T cell receptor beta chains from one sample sequenced in a study of blood T cell repertoires in COVID-19. Assay used: immunoSEQ multiplex PCR; TCRdb lists only in-frame clones, some missing. The sample records fewer than 250,000 clones, about four fifths being singletons. The sequenced sample was peripheral blood. All receptors derive from a woman aged 40 to 50 with active or convalescent COVID-19.

The gene calls are TRBV19 and TRBJ1-2, with TRBD1 matching over 8 bases. After removal of 6 bases from V and 4 bases from J, the junction contained 10 bases not matched to a gene. Germline loops: CDR1 LNHDA, CDR2 SQIVND (reference sequence). The CDR3 runs 15 residues. CDR3 residues: CASRDRDRGSYGYTF. DNA of the CDR3: TGTGCCAGTAGGGATAGAGACAGGGGTAGCTATGGCTACACCTTC.

The V and J genes are TRBV7-2 and TRBJ1-3, with D uncertain. V was cut by 1 base and J by 4 bases, with 11 bases left in between. This CDR3 is 15 amino acids long. Germline V gene lookup returns CDR1 SGHTA and CDR2 FQGNSA. The CDR3: CASSLVMTEGNTIYF. The CDR3, as DNA: TGTGCCAGCAGCTTAGTAATGACGGAGGGAAACACCATATATTTT. The complete variable domain, with remaining parts taken from reference TRBV7-2 and TRBJ1-3, reads GAGVSQSPSNKVTEKGKDVELRCDPISGHTALYWYRQSLGQGLEFLIYFQGNSAPDKSGLPSDRFSAERTGGSVSTLTIQRTQQEDSAVYLCASSLVMTEGNTIYFGEGSWLTVV.

V and J are TRBV28 and TRBJ2-7, with a possible D match to TRBD2 (6 bases). The CDR3 is 15 amino acids. CDR1 is MDHEN and CDR2 is SYDVKM in the germline V gene. Trimming took off 5 bases at V and 10 bases at J, with 24 bases between the two ends. The CDR3 sequence: CASSLLGEAGLKQYF. CDR3 coding DNA: TGTGCCAGCAGTCTCCTCGGGGAGGCAGGGCTGAAACAGTACTTC.

The chain couples TRBV6-6 to TRBJ2-1; 9 bases line up with TRBD1. The trim removed 0 bases at V and 6 bases at J, leaving 3 bases unmatched. Germline values: CDR1 MNHNY, CDR2 SVGAGI (reference sequence). This CDR3 has 15 residues. The CDR3 DNA sequence: TGTGCCAGCAGTTACTCGGGACAGGGAGGCAATGAGCAGTTCTTC. It translates to CASSYSGQGGNEQFF.

This clone was seen a handful of times. The chain recombines TRBV27 with TRBJ2-6; D gene uncertain. The CDR3 extends over 15 amino acids. V gave up 5 bases and J gave up 0 bases, with 8 bases separating them. The germline V gene has CDR1 MNHEY and CDR2 SMNVEV (reference sequence). CDR3 DNA sequence: TGTGCCAGCAGTCCCCTAGGCTCTGGGGCCAACGTCCTGACTTTC. Protein product: CASSPLGSGANVLTF.

The chain has TRBV7-2 and TRBJ1-2; 10 nucleotides match TRBD1. Trimming cost V 0 bases and J 3 bases; bases outside gene matches: 7. In germline, CDR1 is SGHTA, CDR2 FQGNSA. The CDR3 has 17 amino acids. CDR3 DNA: TGTGCCAGCAGCTTAGCCCCACGCGGGACAGGGGACTATGGCTACACCTTC. Translating gives CASSLAPRGTGDYGYTF.

The rearrangement uses TRBV4-2 and TRBJ1-2, with 8 nucleotides matching TRBD1. V trimming: 4 bases; J trimming: 1 base; junction bases outside the gene matches: 5. The CDR3 is made up of 15 amino acids. Germline lookup yields CDR1 LGHNA and CDR2 YNFKEQ. The DNA of the CDR3 is TGTGCCAGCAGCCGAGTGACAGGGGATAACTATGGCTACACCTTC. It translates to CASSRVTGDNYGYTF.

The rearrangement uses TRBV9 and TRBJ2-7, with 7 bases fitting TRBD1. Trimming cost V 4 bases and J 2 bases; bases outside gene matches: 6. Per germline, CDR1 SGDLS and CDR2 YYNGEE. CDR3 length equals 14 residues. The DNA of the CDR3 is TGTGCCAGCAGCTCGGGACAGATGCCCTACGAGCAGTACTTC. Its protein is CASSSGQMPYEQYF.

Only one count was recorded for this clone. The rearrangement joins TRBV4-1 to TRBJ1-1, with TRBD1 as a possible D gene (5 bases). The CDR3 length is 15 residues. Germline values: CDR1 MGHRA, CDR2 YSYEKL. The V and J ends lost 0 bases and 4 bases respectively, with 12 bases between them. The CDR3 spells CASSQDLGGSTEAFF. The CDR3 nucleotides are TGCGCCAGCAGCCAAGATCTCGGGGGTAGCACTGAAGCTTTCTTT.

The chain recombines TRBV4-1 with TRBJ2-7, with TRBD1 matching 8 bases. Unmatched junction bases numbered 7, after V lost 4 bases and J lost 5 bases. The CDR3 is 14 residues long. The germline V gene has CDR1 MGHRA and CDR2 YSYEKL. CDR3 sequence (DNA): TGCGCCAGCAGCCGAGCCCCGGACAGGGACGAGCAGTACTTC. This gives the protein CASSRAPDRDEQYF.

The J gene is TRBJ1-4, the V gene TRBV4-3, with TRBD1 matching over 7 bases. V dropped 1 base and J dropped 7; count of bases not matched to a gene: 9. The CDR3 is 16 residues long. Germline assignment: CDR1 LGHNA and CDR2 YSLEER. The CDR3 is CASSQGPGQRVEKLFF. CDR3 bases: TGCGCCAGCAGCCAAGGTCCGGGACAGCGGGTTGAAAAACTGTTTTTT.

This sequence joins TRBV9 and TRBJ2-3; 7 bases agree with TRBD2. The germline V gene encodes CDR1 SGDLS and CDR2 YYNGEE. With 4 bases clipped from V and 3 bases from J, the junction kept 8 bases outside the gene matches. This CDR3 has 15 residues. The CDR3 DNA sequence: TGTGCCAGCAGCTCCCAAAGCGGGAAGACAGATACGCAGTATTTT. Amino acid sequence: CASSSQSGKTDTQYF.

The chain has TRBV4-3 and TRBJ2-1, with 14 bases that match TRBD2. The ends lost 4 bases at V and 2 bases at J; junction bases unmatched: 10. Germline V gives CDR1 LGHNA, CDR2 YSLEER. There are 19 residues in the CDR3. The CDR3 DNA reads as TGCGCCAGCAGCCCACGACTAGCGGGGGGGCCTATCCCCTACAATGAGCAGTTCTTC. Translating it yields CASSPRLAGGPIPYNEQFF.

The rearrangement joins TRBV4-2 to TRBJ1-6; D not certain. CDR1 is LGHNA, CDR2 YNFKEQ, per germline. The V end lost 3 bases, the J end lost 3 bases, and 18 bases lay between the germline ends. The CDR3 loop spans 18 amino acids. The CDR3 DNA sequence: TGTGCCAGCAGCCATCCCCTCCTAGATTCGGTCTATAATTCACCCCTCCACTTT. Translating gives CASSHPLLDSVYNSPLHF.

This rearrangement joins TRBV11-3 to TRBJ2-7; 7 nucleotides line up with TRBD2. Trimming took 4 bases from V and 0 from J; bases not matched to a gene: 6. This CDR3 has 15 residues. Germline V lookup: CDR1 SGHNT, CDR2 YENEEA. CDR3 DNA sequence: TGTGCCAGCAGCTCTGGGGGGGGAAGCTCCTACGAGCAGTACTTC. It specifies CASSSGGGSSYEQYF.

V usage is TRBV5-1 and J usage is TRBJ1-1, with 8 nucleotides matching TRBD1. This CDR3 comprises 16 residues. J gave up 1 base and V 1 base, and 6 bases lay outside the gene matches. The germline gives CDR1 SGHRS, CDR2 YFSETQ. The CDR3: CASSLTGQGTNTEAFF. The DNA of the CDR3 is TGCGCCAGCAGCTTGACTGGACAGGGCACGAACACTGAAGCTTTCTTT.

The chain employs TRBV28 and TRBJ1-1; D not resolved. The germline gives CDR1 MDHEN, CDR2 SYDVKM. The V end lost 8 bases, the J end lost 3 bases, and 10 bases lay between the germline ends. This CDR3 comprises 12 residues. The DNA for the CDR3 is TGTGCCAGCCTGGGCCAGCACACTGAAGCTTTCTTT. Its translation is CASLGQHTEAFF. The entire variable domain, with the rest obtained from reference TRBV28 and TRBJ1-1, is as follows: DVKVTQSSRYLVKRTGEKVFLECVQDMDHENMFWYRQDPGLGLRLIYFSYDVKMKEKGDIPEGYSVSREKKERFSLILESASTNQTSMYLCASLGQHTEAFFGQGTRLTVV.

This clone showed up just once. This chain connects TRBV7-2 to TRBJ2-5, with 7 bases identical to TRBD1. The CDR3 has 15 amino acids. V shed 4 bases and J 4 bases; nucleotides not matched to a gene: 9. CDR1 is SGHTA and CDR2 is FQGNSA in the germline V gene. CDR3 amino acids: CASSYRTGVGETQYF. The CDR3 region has the DNA TGTGCCAGCAGCTACCGAACAGGGGTCGGAGAGACCCAGTACTTC.

J is TRBJ2-7 and V is TRBV11-2; tentatively, D is TRBD1 (6 bases). The CDR3 totals 14 residues. Per germline, CDR1 SGHAT and CDR2 FQNNGV. Trimming cost V 4 bases and J 4 bases, with 14 bases left between them. The CDR3 bases are TGTGCCAGCAGCTCCCGGGACATCCCGTACGAGCAGTACTTC. Its protein product is CASSSRDIPYEQYF.

The chain carries TRBV28 and TRBJ1-5, with 7 bases matching TRBD1. From germline, CDR1 is MDHEN and CDR2 SYDVKM. J was trimmed by 2 bases and V by 7 bases; bases with no gene match: 8. This CDR3 is 15 amino acids long. The CDR3 loop reads CASTSHRGGNQPQHF. The CDR3, as DNA: TGTGCCAGCACCTCCCACAGGGGTGGCAATCAGCCCCAGCATTTT.

The chain recombines TRBV7-3 with TRBJ2-5; TRBD1 is a possible D gene (6 bases). V lost 1 base and J lost 4, with 16 bases in between. Germline V gives CDR1 SGHTA, CDR2 FQGTGA. This CDR3 region has 16 residues. CDR3 bases: TGTGCCAGCAGCTTAATTGGGGGCTCTGTTCTAGAGACCCAGTACTTC. It is translated as CASSLIGGSVLETQYF. The full variable domain, rest sourced from reference TRBV7-3 and TRBJ2-5, is GAGVSQTPSNKVTEKGKYVELRCDPISGHTALYWYRQSLGQGPEFLIYFQGTGAADDSGLPNDRFFAVRPEGSVSTLKIQRTERGDSAVYLCASSLIGGSVLETQYFGPGTRLLVL.